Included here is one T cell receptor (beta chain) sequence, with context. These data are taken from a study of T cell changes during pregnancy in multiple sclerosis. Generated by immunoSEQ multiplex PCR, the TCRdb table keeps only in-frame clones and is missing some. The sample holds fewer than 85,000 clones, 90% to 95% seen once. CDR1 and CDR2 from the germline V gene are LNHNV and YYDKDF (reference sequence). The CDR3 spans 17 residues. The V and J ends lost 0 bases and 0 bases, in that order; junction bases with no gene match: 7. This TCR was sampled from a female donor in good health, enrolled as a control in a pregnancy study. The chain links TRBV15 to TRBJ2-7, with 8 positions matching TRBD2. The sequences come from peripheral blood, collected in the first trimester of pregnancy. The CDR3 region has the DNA TGTGCCACCAGCAGAGATCGGGGCGGGAGGCCCTCCTACGAGCAGTACTTC. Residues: CATSRDRGGRPSYEQYF.